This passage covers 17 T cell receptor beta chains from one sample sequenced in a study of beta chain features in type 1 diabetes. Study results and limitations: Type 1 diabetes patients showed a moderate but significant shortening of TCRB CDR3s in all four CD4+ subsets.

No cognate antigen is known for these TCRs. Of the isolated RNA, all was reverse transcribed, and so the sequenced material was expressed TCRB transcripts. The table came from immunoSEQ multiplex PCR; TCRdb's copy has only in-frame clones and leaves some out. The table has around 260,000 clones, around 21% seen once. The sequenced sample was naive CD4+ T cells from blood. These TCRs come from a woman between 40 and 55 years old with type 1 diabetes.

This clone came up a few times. CDR3 DNA sequence: TGTGCCAGCGGACTAGCGGGGATTCAAGAGACCCAGTACTTC. It is translated as CASGLAGIQETQYF. The chain has TRBV28 and TRBJ2-5; the match to TRBD2 covers 12 bases. Germline trimming cut 8 bases from V and 2 bases from J; bases unmatched to any gene: 3. The CDR3 sequence is 14 residues long. CDR1 and CDR2 from the germline V gene are MDHEN and SYDVKM.

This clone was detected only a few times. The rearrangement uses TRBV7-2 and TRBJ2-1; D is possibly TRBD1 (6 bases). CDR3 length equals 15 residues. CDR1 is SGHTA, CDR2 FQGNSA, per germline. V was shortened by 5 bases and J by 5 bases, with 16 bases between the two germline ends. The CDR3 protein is CASSRGGDNHNEQFF. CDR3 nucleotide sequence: TGTGCCAGCAGCCGAGGGGGTGACAACCACAATGAGCAGTTCTTC.

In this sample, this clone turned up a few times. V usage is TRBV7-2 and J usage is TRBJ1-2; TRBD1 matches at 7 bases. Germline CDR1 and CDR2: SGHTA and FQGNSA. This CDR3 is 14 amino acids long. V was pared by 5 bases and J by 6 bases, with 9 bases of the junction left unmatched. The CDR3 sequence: CASSTRQGFDGYTF. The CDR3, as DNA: TGTGCCAGCAGCACGAGACAGGGCTTCGATGGCTACACCTTC.

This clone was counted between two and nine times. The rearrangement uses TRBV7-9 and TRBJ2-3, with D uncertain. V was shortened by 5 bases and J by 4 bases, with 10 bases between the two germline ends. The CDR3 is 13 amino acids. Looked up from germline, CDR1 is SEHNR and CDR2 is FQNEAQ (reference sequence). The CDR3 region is CASSHGRPDTQYF. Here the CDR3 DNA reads TGTGCCAGCAGCCATGGGCGCCCAGATACGCAGTATTTT.

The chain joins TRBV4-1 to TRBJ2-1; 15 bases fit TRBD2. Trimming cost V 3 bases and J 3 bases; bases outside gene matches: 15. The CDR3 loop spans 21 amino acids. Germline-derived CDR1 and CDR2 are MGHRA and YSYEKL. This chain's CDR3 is CASSHPPGLAGGVGIYNEQFF. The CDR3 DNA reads TGCGCCAGCAGCCATCCCCCGGGACTAGCGGGAGGAGTAGGAATCTACAATGAGCAGTTCTTC.

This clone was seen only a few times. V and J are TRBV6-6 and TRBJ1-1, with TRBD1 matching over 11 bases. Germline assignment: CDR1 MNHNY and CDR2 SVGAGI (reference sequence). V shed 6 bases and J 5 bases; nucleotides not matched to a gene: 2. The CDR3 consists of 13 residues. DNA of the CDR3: TGTGCCAGCAGGGGACAGGGGGTGACTGAAGCTTTCTTT. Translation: CASRGQGVTEAFF.

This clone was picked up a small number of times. The CDR3 protein is CASSSRVENTEAFF. CDR3 coding DNA: TGTGCCAGCAGCTCCAGGGTTGAGAACACTGAAGCTTTCTTT. The chain couples TRBV5-4 to TRBJ1-1; a possible D gene is TRBD1 (5 bases). The CDR3 extends over 14 amino acids. The germline V gene encodes CDR1 SGHNT and CDR2 YYREEE (reference sequence). Deletions cut 3 bases from V and 1 base from J, with 10 bases between.

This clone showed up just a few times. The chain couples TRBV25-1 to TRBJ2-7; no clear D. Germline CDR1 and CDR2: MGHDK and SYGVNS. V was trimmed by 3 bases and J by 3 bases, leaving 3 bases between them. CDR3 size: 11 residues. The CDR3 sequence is CASSDLYEQYF. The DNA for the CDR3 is TGTGCCAGCAGTGACCTCTACGAGCAGTACTTC.

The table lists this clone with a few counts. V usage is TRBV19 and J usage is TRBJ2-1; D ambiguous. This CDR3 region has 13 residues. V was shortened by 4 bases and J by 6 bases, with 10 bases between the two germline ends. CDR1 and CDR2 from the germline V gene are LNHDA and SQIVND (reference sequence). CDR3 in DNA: TGTGCCAGTAGTACCCACCCGGGCAATGAGCAGTTCTTC. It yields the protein CASSTHPGNEQFF. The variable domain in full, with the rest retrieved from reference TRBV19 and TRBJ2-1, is DGGITQSPKYLFRKEGQNVTLSCEQNLNHDAMYWYRQDPGQGLRLIYYSQIVNDFQKGDIAEGYSVSREKKESFPLTVTSAQKNPTAFYLCASSTHPGNEQFFGPGTRLTVL.

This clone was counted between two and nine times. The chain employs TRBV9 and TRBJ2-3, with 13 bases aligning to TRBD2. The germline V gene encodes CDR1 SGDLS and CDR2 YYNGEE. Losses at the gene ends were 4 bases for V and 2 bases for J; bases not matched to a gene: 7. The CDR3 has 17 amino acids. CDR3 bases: TGTGCCAGCAGCCCAACGACTAGCGGGAGGTTCACAGATACGCAGTATTTT. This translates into CASSPTTSGRFTDTQYF.

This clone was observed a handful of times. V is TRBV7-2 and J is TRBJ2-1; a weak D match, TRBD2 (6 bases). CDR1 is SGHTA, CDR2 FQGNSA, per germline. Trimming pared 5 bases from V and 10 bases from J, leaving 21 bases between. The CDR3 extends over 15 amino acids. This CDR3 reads CASSTGLVLMYEQFF. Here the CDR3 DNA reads TGTGCCAGCAGCACGGGACTGGTCCTTATGTACGAGCAGTTCTTC.

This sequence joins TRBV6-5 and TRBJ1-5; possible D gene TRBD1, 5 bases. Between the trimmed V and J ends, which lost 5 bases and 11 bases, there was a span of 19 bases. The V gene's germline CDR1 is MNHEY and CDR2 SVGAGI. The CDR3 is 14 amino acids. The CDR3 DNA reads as TGTGCCAGCAGTGGACCGGGCCCCTCGGGGGCCCAGCATTTT. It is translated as CASSGPGPSGAQHF.

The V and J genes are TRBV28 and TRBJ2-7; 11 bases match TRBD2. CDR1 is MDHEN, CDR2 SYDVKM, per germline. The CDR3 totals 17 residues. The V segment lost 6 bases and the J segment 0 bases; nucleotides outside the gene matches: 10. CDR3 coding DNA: TGTGCCAGCAGCCTAGCGGGAGGCGACCGGAGCTCCTACGAGCAGTACTTC. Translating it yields CASSLAGGDRSSYEQYF.

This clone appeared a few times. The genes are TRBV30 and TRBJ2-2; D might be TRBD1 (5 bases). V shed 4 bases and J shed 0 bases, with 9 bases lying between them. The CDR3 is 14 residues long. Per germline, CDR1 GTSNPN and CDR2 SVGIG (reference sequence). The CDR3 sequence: CAWTGSSNTGELFF. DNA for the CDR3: TGTGCCTGGACAGGGTCTTCGAACACCGGGGAGCTGTTTTTT.

The CDR3 here is CASSEAGGTYEQFF. The DNA of the CDR3 is TGTGCCAGCAGTGAGGCGGGGGGGACCTATGAGCAGTTCTTC. The rearrangement links TRBV28 to TRBJ2-1, with 9 bases lining up with TRBD2. V was pared by 5 bases and J by 8 bases, with 7 bases of the junction left unmatched. The germline CDR1 and CDR2 sequences are MDHEN and SYDVKM. The CDR3 extends over 14 amino acids.

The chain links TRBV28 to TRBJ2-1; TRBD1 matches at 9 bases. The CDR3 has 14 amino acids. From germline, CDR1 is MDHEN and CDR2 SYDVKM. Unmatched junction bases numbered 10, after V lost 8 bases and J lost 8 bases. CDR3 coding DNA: TGTGCCAGCGTAAAGACAGGGGGGAGGGATGAGCAGTTCTTC. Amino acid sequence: CASVKTGGRDEQFF. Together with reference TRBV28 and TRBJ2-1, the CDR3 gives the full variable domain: DVKVTQSSRYLVKRTGEKVFLECVQDMDHENMFWYRQDPGLGLRLIYFSYDVKMKEKGDIPEGYSVSREKKERFSLILESASTNQTSMYLCASVKTGGRDEQFFGPGTRLTVL.

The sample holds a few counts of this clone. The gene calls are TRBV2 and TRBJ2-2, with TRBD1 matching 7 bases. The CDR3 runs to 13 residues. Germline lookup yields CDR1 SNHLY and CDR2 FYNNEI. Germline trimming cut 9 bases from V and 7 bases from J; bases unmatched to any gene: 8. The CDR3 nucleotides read TGTGCCAGTGACAGGGATGGCGGCGGGGAGCTGTTTTTT. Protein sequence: CASDRDGGGELFF.